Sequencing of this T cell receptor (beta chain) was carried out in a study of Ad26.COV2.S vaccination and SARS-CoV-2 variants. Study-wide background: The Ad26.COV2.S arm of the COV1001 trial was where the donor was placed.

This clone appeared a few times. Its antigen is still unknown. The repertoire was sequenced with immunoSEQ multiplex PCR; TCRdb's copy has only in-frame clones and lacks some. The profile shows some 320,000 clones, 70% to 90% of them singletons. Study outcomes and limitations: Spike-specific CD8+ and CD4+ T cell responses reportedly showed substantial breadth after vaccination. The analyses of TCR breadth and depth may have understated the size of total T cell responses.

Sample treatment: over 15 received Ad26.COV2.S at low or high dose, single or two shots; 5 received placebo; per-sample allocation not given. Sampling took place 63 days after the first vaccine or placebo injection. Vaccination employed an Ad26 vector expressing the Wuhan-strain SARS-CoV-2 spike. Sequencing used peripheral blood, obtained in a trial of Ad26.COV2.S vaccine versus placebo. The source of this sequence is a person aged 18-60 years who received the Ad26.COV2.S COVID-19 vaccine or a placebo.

Written as DNA, the CDR3 is TGTGCCAGCAGCCAAGGCGCGGGGAACTATGGCTACACCTTC. Amino acid sequence: CASSQGAGNYGYTF. The chain is built from TRBV3-1 (or the pseudogene TRBV3-2) and TRBJ1-2; D is unresolved. The CDR3 length is 14 residues. CDR1 is LGHDT and CDR2 is YNNKEL in the germline V gene (reference sequence). V lost 1 base, J lost 2 bases, and 8 bases lay in between.